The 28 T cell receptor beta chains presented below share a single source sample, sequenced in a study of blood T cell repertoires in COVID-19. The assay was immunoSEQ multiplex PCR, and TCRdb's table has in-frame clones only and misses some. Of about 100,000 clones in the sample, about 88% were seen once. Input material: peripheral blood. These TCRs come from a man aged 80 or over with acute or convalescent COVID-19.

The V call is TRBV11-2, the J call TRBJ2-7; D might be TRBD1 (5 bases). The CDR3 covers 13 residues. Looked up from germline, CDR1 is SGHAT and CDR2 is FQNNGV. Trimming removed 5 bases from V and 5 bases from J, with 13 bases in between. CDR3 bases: TGTGCCAGCAGCGCAGGGATACAGGACGAGCAGTACTTC. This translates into CASSAGIQDEQYF.

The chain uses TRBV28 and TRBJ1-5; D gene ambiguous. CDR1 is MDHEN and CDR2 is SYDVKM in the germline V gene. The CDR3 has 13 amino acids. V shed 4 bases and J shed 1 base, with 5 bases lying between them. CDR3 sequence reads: CASSSVSNQPQHF. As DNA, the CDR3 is TGTGCCAGCAGTTCCGTAAGCAATCAGCCCCAGCATTTT.

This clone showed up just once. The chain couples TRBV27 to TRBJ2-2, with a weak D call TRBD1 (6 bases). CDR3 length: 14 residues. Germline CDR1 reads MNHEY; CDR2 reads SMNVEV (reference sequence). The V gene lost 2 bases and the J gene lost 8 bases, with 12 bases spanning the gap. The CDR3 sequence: CASSLRNRAGELFF. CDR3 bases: TGTGCCAGCAGTTTAAGGAACAGGGCTGGGGAGCTGTTTTTT.

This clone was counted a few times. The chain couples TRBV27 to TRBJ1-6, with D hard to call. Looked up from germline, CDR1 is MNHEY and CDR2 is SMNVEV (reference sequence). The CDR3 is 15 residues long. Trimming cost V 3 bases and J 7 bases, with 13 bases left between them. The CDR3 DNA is TGTGCCAGCAGTTTCCAGACTTCATGGAATTCACCCCTCCACTTT. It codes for CASSFQTSWNSPLHF.

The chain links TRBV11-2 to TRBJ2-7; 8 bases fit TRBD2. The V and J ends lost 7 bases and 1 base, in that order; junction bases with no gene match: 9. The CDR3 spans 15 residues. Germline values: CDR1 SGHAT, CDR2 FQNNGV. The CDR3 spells CASIHYTSGSYEQYF. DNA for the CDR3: TGTGCCAGCATTCATTACACTAGCGGATCCTACGAGCAGTACTTC.

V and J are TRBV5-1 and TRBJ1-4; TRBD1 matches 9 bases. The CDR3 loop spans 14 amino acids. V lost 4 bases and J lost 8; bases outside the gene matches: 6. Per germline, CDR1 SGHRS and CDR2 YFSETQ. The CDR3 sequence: CASSRRQGGEKLFF. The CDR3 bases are TGCGCCAGCAGCCGCCGACAGGGGGGGGAAAAACTGTTTTTT.

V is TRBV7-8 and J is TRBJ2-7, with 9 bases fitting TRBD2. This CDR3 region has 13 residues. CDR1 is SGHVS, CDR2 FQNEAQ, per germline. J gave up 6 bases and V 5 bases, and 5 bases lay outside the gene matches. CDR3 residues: CASSLSGSGEQYF. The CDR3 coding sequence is TGTGCCAGCAGCCTTAGCGGGAGCGGCGAGCAGTACTTC.

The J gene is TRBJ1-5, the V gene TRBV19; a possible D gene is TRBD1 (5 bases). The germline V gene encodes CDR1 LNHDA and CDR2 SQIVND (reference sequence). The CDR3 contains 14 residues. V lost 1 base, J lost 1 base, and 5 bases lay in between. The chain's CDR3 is CASSIAGSNQPQHF. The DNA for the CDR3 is TGTGCCAGTAGTATAGCAGGGAGCAATCAGCCCCAGCATTTT.

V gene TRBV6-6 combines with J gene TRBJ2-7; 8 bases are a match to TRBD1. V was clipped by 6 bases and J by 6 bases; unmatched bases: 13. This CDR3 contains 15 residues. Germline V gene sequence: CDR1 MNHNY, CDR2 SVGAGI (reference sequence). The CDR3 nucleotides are TGTGCCAGCAGACCTCCGGGATCCAGGGGGCTCGAGCAGTACTTC. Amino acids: CASRPPGSRGLEQYF.

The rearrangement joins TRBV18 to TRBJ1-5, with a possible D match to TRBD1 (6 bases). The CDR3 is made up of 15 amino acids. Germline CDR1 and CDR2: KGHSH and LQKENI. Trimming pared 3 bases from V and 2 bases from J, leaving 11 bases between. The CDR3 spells CASSPIPGGNQPQHF. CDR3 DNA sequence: TGTGCCAGCTCACCGATTCCAGGGGGCAATCAGCCCCAGCATTTT.

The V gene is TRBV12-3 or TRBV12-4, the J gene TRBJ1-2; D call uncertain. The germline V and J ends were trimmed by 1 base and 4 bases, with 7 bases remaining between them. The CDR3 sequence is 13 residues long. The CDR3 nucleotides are TGTGCCAGCAGTTTAGGCGGTGGCTATGGCTACACCTTC. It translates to CASSLGGGYGYTF.

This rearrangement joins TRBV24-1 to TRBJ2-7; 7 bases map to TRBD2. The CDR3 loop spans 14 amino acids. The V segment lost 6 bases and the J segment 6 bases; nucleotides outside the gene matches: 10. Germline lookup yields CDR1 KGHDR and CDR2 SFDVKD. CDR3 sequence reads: CATSKAGDYSEQYF. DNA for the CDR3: TGTGCCACCAGTAAGGCGGGAGATTATTCCGAGCAGTACTTC.

The CDR3 loop reads CASSQEGHSPLHF. The DNA of the CDR3 is TGTGCCAGCAGCCAAGAGGGGCACTCACCCCTCCACTTT. The chain employs TRBV3-1 (or the pseudogene TRBV3-2) and TRBJ1-6; weak D call: TRBD1 (5 bases). Trimming removed 0 bases from V and 10 bases from J, with 7 bases in between. The CDR3 length is 13 residues. Germline CDR1 is LGHDT and CDR2 is YNNKEL (reference sequence).

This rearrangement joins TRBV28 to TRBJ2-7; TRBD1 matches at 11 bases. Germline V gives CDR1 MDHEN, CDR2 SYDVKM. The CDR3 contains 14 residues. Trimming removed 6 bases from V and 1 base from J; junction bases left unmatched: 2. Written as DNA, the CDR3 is TGTGCCAGCAGGGGACAGGGGGGATCCTACGAGCAGTACTTC. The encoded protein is CASRGQGGSYEQYF.

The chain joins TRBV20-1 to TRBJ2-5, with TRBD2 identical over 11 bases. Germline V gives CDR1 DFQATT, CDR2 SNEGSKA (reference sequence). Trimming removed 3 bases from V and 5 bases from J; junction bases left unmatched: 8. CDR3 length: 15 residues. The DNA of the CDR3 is TGCAGTGCTAGTGCCGGGACTAGCGGCCGGGAGACCCAGTACTTC. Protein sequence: CSASAGTSGRETQYF.

The CDR3 spells CASSSQGLGTEAFF. CDR3 sequence (DNA): TGCGCCAGCAGCTCCCAGGGGCTGGGGACTGAAGCTTTCTTT. The chain is built from TRBV5-1 and TRBJ1-1; D might be TRBD1 (6 bases). Between the trimmed V and J ends, which lost 3 bases and 5 bases, there was a span of 14 bases. Germline values: CDR1 SGHRS, CDR2 YFSETQ. The CDR3 length is 14 residues.

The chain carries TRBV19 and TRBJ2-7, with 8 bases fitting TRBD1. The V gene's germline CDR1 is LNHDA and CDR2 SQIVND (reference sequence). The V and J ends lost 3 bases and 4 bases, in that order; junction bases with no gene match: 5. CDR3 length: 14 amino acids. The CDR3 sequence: CASSIAGGTYEQYF. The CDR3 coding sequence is TGTGCCAGTAGTATCGCAGGGGGCACGTACGAGCAGTACTTC.

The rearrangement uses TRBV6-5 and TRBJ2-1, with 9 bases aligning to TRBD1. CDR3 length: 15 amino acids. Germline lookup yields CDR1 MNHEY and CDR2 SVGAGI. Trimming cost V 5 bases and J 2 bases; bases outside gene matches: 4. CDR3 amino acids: CASSRTGDAYNEQFF. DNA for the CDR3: TGTGCCAGCAGTCGGACAGGGGACGCCTACAATGAGCAGTTCTTC.

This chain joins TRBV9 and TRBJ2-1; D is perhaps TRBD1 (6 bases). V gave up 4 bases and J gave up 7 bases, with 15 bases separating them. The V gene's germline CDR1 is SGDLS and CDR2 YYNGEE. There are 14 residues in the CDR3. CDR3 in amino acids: CASSSGPGVNEQFF. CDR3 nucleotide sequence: TGTGCCAGCAGCTCGGGACCAGGGGTAAATGAGCAGTTCTTC.

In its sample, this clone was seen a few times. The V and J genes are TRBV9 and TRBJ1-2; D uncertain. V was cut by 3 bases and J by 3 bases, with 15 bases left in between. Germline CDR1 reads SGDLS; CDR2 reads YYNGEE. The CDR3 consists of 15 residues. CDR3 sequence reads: CASSALTPTYYGYTF. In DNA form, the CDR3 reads TGTGCCAGCAGCGCGCTGACACCCACCTACTATGGCTACACCTTC.

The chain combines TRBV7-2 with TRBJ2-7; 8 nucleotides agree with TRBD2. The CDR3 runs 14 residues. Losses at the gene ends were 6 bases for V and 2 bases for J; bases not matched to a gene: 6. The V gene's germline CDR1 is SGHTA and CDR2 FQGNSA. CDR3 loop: CASSPGLAPYEQYF. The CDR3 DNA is TGTGCCAGCAGTCCCGGACTAGCACCCTACGAGCAGTACTTC.

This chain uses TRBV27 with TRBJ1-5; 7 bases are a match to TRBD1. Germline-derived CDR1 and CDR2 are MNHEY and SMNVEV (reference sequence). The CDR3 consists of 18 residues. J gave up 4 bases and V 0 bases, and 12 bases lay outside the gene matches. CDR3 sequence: CASSLSSRGTARNQPQHF. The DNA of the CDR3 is TGTGCCAGCAGTTTATCGTCGCGAGGGACAGCCAGGAATCAGCCCCAGCATTTT.

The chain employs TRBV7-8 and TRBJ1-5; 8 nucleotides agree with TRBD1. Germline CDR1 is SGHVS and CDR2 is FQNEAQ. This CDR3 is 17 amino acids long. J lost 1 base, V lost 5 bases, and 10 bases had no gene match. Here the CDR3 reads CASSKLYRGASNQPQHF. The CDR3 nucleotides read TGTGCCAGCAGCAAGCTCTACAGGGGGGCGAGCAATCAGCCCCAGCATTTT.

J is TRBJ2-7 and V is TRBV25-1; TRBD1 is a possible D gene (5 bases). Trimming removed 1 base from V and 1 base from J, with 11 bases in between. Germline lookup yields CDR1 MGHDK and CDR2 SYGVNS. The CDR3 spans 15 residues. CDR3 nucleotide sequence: TGTGCCAGCAGTGAATCAGGGTCCCTTTCCTACGAGCAGTACTTC. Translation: CASSESGSLSYEQYF.

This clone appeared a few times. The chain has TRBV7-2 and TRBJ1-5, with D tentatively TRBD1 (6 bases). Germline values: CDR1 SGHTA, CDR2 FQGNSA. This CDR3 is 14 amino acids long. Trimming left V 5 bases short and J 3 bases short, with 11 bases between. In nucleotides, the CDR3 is TGTGCCAGCAGCGGCAGGGGTAACAATCAGCCCCAGCATTTT. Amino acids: CASSGRGNNQPQHF.

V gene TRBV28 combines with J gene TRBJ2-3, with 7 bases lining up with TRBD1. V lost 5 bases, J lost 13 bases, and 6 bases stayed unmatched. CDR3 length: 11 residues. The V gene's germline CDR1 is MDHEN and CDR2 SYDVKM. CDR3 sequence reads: CASSIGTEKYF. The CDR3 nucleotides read TGTGCCAGCAGTATCGGGACAGAGAAGTATTTT. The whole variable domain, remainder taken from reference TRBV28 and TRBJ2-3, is DVKVTQSSRYLVKRTGEKVFLECVQDMDHENMFWYRQDPGLGLRLIYFSYDVKMKEKGDIPEGYSVSREKKERFSLILESASTNQTSMYLCASSIGTEKYFGPGTRLTVL.

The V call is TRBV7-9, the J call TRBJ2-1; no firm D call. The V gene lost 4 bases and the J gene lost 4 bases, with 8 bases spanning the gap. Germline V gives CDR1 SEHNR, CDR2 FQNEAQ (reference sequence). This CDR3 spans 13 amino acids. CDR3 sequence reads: CASSYYTYNEQFF. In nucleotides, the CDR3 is TGTGCCAGCAGCTACTATACTTACAATGAGCAGTTCTTC.

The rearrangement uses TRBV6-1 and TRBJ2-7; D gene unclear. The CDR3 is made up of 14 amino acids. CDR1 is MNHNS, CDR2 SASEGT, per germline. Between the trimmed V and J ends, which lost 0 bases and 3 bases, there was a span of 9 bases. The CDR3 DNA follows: TGTGCCAGCAGTGAAGCGCGGCCATACTACGAGCAGTACTTC. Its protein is CASSEARPYYEQYF.